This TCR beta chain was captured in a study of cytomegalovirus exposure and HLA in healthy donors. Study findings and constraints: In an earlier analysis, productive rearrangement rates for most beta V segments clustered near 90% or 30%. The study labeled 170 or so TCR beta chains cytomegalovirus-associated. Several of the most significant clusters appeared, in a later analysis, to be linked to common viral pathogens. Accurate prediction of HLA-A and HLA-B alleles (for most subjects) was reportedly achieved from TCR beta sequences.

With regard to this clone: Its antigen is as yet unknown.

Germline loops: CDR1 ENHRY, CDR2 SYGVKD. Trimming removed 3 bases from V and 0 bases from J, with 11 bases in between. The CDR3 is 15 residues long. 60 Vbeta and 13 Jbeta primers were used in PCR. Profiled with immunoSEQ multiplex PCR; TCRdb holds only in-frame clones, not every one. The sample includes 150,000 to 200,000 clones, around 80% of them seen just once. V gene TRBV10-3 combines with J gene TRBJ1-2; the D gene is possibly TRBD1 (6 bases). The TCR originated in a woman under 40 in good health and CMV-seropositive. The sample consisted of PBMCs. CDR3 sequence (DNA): TGTGCCATCAGTGATCGACAGGAATCTAACTATGGCTACACCTTC. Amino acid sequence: CAISDRQESNYGYTF.